What follows are 17 T cell receptor beta chains derived from one specimen sequenced in a study of PD-1 blockade in mismatch repair-deficient tumors (dated by TCRdb to about 2017). Library creation used the immunoSEQ multiplex PCR assay. As stored in TCRdb, this immuneACCESS dataset retains in-frame rearrangements with V and J assigned. A fraction of the clones does not appear; measured against another copy, unresolved V genes explain less than half of the discrepancy, and the remainder lacks a known reason. This sample has about 120,000 clones in its table, and about 74% of those were observed once. Roughly 4.8% of the sample is taken by the ten largest. The starting material was peripheral blood, obtained 60 weeks after starting pembrolizumab. The receptors stem from an adult with mismatch repair-deficient cancer.

This clone was observed a single time. The V and J genes are TRBV10-3 and TRBJ2-1; 8 bases match TRBD2. The CDR3 runs 19 residues. Per the germline V gene, CDR1 is ENHRY and CDR2 is SYGVKD. Trimming removed 6 bases from V and 4 bases from J; junction bases left unmatched: 20. The CDR3 bases are TGTGCCATCAGCGAAGCGGGGGCCGAACAACTGGTGAAATACAATGAGCAGTTCTTC. Translating gives CAISEAGAEQLVKYNEQFF.

J is TRBJ2-2 and V is TRBV19; 11 positions agree with TRBD1. CDR3 length: 16 residues. Germline CDR1 LNHDA, CDR2 SQIVND (reference sequence). Germline trimming cut 8 bases from V and 3 bases from J; bases unmatched to any gene: 8. The CDR3 DNA reads TGTGCCAGTTACTACCGGGACAGGGGGGACACCGGGGAGCTGTTTTTT. Translated: CASYYRDRGDTGELFF.

The J gene is TRBJ2-1, the V gene TRBV2; D not resolved. Trimming took off 5 bases at V and 6 bases at J, with 11 bases between the two ends. Germline V gene data show CDR1 as SNHLY and CDR2 as FYNNEI. The CDR3 length is 13 residues. CDR3 nucleotides: TGTGCCAGCAGTCTCGCCAGTTTCAATGAGCAGTTCTTC. Translating it yields CASSLASFNEQFF.

The chain carries TRBV27 and TRBJ1-5; D unresolved. The CDR3 spans 13 residues. Germline lookup yields CDR1 MNHEY and CDR2 SMNVEV (reference sequence). V lost 6 bases, J lost 1 base, and 7 bases lay in between. DNA for the CDR3: TGTGCCAGCAGGCCGGACAGCAATCAGCCCCAGCATTTT. Residues: CASRPDSNQPQHF.

This sequence joins TRBV6-6 and TRBJ2-5; 9 bases match TRBD2. The V segment lost 6 bases and the J segment 1 base; nucleotides outside the gene matches: 3. Germline CDR1 reads MNHNY; CDR2 reads SVGAGI (reference sequence). This CDR3 is built from 14 residues. CDR3 bases: TGTGCCAGCAGGATGACTAGCGGCCAAGAGACCCAGTACTTC. Translated: CASRMTSGQETQYF.

The chain employs TRBV29-1 and TRBJ1-5, with 7 positions matching TRBD1. This CDR3 spans 12 amino acids. V lost 6 bases to trimming and J lost 7 bases; unmatched junction nucleotides: 6. CDR1 and CDR2 from the germline V gene are SQVTM and ANQGSEA. This chain's CDR3 is CSVGDSPQPQHF. The CDR3 bases are TGCAGCGTGGGGGACAGTCCACAGCCCCAGCATTTT.

In nucleotides, the CDR3 is TGTGCCAGCACCCTTCAAGCGGGGGGGGAAGCAGATACGCAGTATTTT. Encoded protein: CASTLQAGGEADTQYF. This chain links TRBV28 with TRBJ2-3; 10 positions match TRBD2. The V gene's germline CDR1 is MDHEN and CDR2 SYDVKM. J gave up 4 bases and V 7 bases, and 11 bases lay outside the gene matches. The CDR3 is 16 amino acids.

This clone was seen a handful of times. The chain combines TRBV5-1 with TRBJ2-1, with 7 bases aligning to TRBD2. CDR3 length: 16 amino acids. Germline V CDR1 and CDR2: SGHRS, YFSETQ. The J segment lost 0 bases and the V segment lost 1 base, leaving 4 bases of the junction unmatched. The DNA of the CDR3 is TGCGCCAGCAGCTTGATAAGCGGGATCTCCTACAATGAGCAGTTCTTC. Its translation is CASSLISGISYNEQFF.

The chain uses TRBV4-3 and TRBJ2-7; D remains unclear. The CDR3 length is 14 residues. CDR1 and CDR2 from the germline V gene are LGHNA and YSLEER. Trimming cost V 4 bases and J 2 bases, with 12 bases left between them. For the CDR3, the DNA is TGCGCCAGCAGCCCCGCAGCAGGCGCCTACGAGCAGTACTTC. Residues: CASSPAAGAYEQYF.

The gene calls are TRBV11-2 and TRBJ2-7; D uncertain. Germline CDR1 is SGHAT and CDR2 is FQNNGV. This CDR3 is 13 amino acids long. V gave up 1 base and J gave up 4 bases, with 8 bases separating them. The CDR3 reads CASSLVEIYEQYF. The CDR3 DNA sequence: TGTGCCAGCAGCTTAGTTGAGATTTACGAGCAGTACTTC.

The CDR3: CASSMQTGGGNEQFF. Here the CDR3 DNA reads TGTGCCAGTAGTATGCAGACAGGGGGTGGCAATGAGCAGTTCTTC. The rearrangement links TRBV19 to TRBJ2-1; 9 nucleotides agree with TRBD1. From germline, CDR1 is LNHDA and CDR2 SQIVND (reference sequence). The length of the CDR3 is 15 residues. V lost 3 bases, J lost 6 bases, and 6 bases stayed unmatched.

This clone has a handful of counts. This chain links TRBV9 with TRBJ1-5; no clear D gene. There are 14 residues in the CDR3. V was trimmed by 2 bases and J by 3 bases, leaving 9 bases between them. CDR1 and CDR2 from the germline V gene are SGDLS and YYNGEE. CDR3 sequence (DNA): TGTGCCAGCAGCGTCTCGGGGAACAATCAGCCCCAGCATTTT. Translated: CASSVSGNNQPQHF.

The chain recombines TRBV2 with TRBJ1-2, with D perhaps TRBD1 (5 bases). The CDR3 covers 15 residues. Germline V lookup: CDR1 SNHLY, CDR2 FYNNEI. V dropped 3 bases and J dropped 8 bases, with 19 bases sitting between them. CDR3 region: CASSEGPGLGRGYTF. CDR3 sequence (DNA): TGTGCCAGCAGTGAGGGGCCGGGACTCGGGCGCGGCTACACCTTC. Full variable domain (missing parts from reference TRBV2 and TRBJ1-2): EPEVTQTPSHQVTQMGQEVILRCVPISNHLYFYWYRQILGQKVEFLVSFYNNEISEKSEIFDDQFSVERPDGSNFTLKIRSTKLEDSAMYFCASSEGPGLGRGYTFGSGTRLTVV.

The chain uses TRBV7-9 and TRBJ2-2, with 8 positions matching TRBD2. This CDR3 is built from 15 residues. Germline lookup yields CDR1 SEHNR and CDR2 FQNEAQ (reference sequence). Germline trimming cut 2 bases from V and 6 bases from J; bases unmatched to any gene: 5. The CDR3: CASSLRLAKAGELFF. CDR3 nucleotides: TGTGCCAGCAGCTTACGACTAGCGAAGGCCGGGGAGCTGTTTTTT.

The rearrangement joins TRBV27 to TRBJ1-1, with 12 bases fitting TRBD1. V was clipped by 5 bases and J by 10 bases; unmatched bases: 14. Germline-derived CDR1 and CDR2 are MNHEY and SMNVEV (reference sequence). The CDR3 covers 16 residues. CDR3 sequence (DNA): TGTGCCAGCAGTCTGAACCGGGACAGGGGGCCCCCCGGAGCTTTCTTT. It translates to CASSLNRDRGPPGAFF.

The rearrangement joins TRBV6-6 to TRBJ1-1, with a tentative D call TRBD1 (6 bases). This CDR3 is built from 13 residues. V lost 9 bases and J lost 1, with 12 bases in between. Germline CDR1 is MNHNY and CDR2 is SVGAGI (reference sequence). The DNA of the CDR3 is TGTGCCAGTAGTCAGGGGAGGAACACTGAAGCTTTCTTT. Translated: CASSQGRNTEAFF.

The CDR3 sequence is CASSLEEEAEQYF. The CDR3 DNA reads TGTGCCAGCAGCTTAGAGGAAGAGGCCGAGCAGTACTTC. The chain couples TRBV7-2 to TRBJ2-7, with D hard to call. V shed 1 base and J shed 6 bases, with 10 bases lying between them. Germline CDR1 SGHTA, CDR2 FQGNSA. The CDR3 consists of 13 residues.